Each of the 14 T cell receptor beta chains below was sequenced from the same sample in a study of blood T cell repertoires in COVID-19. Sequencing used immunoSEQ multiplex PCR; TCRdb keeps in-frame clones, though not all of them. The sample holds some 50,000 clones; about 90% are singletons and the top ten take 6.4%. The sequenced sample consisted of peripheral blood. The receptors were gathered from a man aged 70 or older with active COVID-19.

The CDR3 sequence: CASRQTGGLFF. The CDR3 coding sequence is TGTGCCAGCAGACAGACAGGGGGACTGTTTTTT. V and J are TRBV12-3 or TRBV12-4 and TRBJ1-4, with 9 bases matching TRBD1. The CDR3 runs to 11 residues. V shed 6 bases, J shed 13 bases, and the junction held 3 bases outside the gene matches.

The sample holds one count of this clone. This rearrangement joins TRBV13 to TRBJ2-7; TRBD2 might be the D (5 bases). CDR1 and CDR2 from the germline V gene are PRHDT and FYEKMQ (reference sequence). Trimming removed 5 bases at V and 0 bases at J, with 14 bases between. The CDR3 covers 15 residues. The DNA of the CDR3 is TGTGCCAGCAGCCCCGGCGGGCCGAGCTCCTACGAGCAGTACTTC. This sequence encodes CASSPGGPSSYEQYF.

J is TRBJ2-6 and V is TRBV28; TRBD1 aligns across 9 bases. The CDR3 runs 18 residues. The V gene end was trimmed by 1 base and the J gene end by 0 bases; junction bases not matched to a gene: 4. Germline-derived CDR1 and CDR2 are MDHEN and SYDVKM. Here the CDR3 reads CASSLFGQGSSGANVLTF. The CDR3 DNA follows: TGTGCCAGCAGTTTATTTGGACAGGGGAGCTCTGGGGCCAACGTCCTGACTTTC. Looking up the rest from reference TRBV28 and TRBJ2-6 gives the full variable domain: DVKVTQSSRYLVKRTGEKVFLECVQDMDHENMFWYRQDPGLGLRLIYFSYDVKMKEKGDIPEGYSVSREKKERFSLILESASTNQTSMYLCASSLFGQGSSGANVLTFGAGSRLTVL.

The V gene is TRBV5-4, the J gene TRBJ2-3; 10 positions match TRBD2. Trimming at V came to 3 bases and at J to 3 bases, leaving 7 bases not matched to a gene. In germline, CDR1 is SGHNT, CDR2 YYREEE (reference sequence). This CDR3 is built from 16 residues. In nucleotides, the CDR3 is TGTGCCAGCAGCTCACGGACTAGCGGAGGGACAGATACGCAGTATTTT. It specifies CASSSRTSGGTDTQYF.

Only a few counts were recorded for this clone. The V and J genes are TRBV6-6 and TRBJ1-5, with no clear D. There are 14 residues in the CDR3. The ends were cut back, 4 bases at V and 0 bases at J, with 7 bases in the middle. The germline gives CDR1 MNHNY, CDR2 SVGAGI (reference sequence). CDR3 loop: CASSLEDSNQPQHF. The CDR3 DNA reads TGTGCCAGCAGTTTGGAGGATAGCAATCAGCCCCAGCATTTT.

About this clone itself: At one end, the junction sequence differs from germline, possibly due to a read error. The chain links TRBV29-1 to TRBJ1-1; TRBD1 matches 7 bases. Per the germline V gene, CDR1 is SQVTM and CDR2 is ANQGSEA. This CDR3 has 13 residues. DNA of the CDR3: TGCAGCGTGGAAGGGGGCGCGAACACTGAAGCTTTCTTT. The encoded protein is CSVEGGANTEAFF.

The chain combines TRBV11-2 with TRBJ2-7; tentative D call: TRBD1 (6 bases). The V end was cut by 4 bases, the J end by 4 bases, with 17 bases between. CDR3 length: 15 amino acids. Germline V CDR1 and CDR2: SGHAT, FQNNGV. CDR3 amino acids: CASSSISGTYYEQYF. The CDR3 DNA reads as TGTGCCAGCAGCTCGATTTCCGGGACATATTACGAGCAGTACTTC.

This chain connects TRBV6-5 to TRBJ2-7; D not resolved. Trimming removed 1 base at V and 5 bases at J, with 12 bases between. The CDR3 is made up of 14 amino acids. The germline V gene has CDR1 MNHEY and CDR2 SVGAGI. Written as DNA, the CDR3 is TGTGCCAGCAGTTACTACAACCAGGTGGACGAGCAGTACTTC. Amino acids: CASSYYNQVDEQYF.

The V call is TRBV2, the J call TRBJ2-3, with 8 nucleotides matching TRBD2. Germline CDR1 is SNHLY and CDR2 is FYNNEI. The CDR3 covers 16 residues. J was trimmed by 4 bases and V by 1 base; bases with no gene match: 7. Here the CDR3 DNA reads TGTGCCAGCAGTGAAGGGGCGGGGGGCCGAGCAGATACGCAGTATTTT. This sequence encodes CASSEGAGGRADTQYF.

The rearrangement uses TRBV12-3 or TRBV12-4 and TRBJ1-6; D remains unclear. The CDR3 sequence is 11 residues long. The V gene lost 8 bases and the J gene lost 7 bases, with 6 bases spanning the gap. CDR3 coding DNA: TGTGCCAGCCGAGGGAATTCACCCCTCCACTTT. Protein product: CASRGNSPLHF.

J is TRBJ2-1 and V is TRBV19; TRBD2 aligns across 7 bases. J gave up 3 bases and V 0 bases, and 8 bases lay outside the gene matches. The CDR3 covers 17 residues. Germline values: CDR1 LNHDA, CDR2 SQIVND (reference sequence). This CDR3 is CASSIDLVGGSYNEQFF. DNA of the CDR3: TGTGCCAGTAGTATAGATCTCGTCGGGGGGAGCTACAATGAGCAGTTCTTC. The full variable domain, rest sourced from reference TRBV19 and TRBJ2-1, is DGGITQSPKYLFRKEGQNVTLSCEQNLNHDAMYWYRQDPGQGLRLIYYSQIVNDFQKGDIAEGYSVSREKKESFPLTVTSAQKNPTAFYLCASSIDLVGGSYNEQFFGPGTRLTVL.

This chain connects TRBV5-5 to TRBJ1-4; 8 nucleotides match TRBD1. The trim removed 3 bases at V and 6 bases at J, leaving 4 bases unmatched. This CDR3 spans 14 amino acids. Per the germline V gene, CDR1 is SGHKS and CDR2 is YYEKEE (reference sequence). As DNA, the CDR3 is TGTGCCAGCAGCTGGCAGGGGGCGGATGAAAAACTGTTTTTT. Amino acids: CASSWQGADEKLFF.

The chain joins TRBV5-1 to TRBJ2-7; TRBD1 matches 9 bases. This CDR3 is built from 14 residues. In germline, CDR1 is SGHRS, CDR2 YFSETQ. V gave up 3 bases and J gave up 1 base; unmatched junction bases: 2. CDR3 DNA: TGCGCCAGCAGCTCCGGGACAGGGTCCTACGAGCAGTACTTC. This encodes CASSSGTGSYEQYF.

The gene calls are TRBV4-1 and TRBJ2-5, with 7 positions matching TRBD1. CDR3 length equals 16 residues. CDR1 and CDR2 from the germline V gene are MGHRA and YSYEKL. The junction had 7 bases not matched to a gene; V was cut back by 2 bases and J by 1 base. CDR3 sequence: CASSQNSRGSQETQYF. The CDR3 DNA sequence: TGCGCCAGCAGCCAAAACTCCAGGGGGTCCCAAGAGACCCAGTACTTC.